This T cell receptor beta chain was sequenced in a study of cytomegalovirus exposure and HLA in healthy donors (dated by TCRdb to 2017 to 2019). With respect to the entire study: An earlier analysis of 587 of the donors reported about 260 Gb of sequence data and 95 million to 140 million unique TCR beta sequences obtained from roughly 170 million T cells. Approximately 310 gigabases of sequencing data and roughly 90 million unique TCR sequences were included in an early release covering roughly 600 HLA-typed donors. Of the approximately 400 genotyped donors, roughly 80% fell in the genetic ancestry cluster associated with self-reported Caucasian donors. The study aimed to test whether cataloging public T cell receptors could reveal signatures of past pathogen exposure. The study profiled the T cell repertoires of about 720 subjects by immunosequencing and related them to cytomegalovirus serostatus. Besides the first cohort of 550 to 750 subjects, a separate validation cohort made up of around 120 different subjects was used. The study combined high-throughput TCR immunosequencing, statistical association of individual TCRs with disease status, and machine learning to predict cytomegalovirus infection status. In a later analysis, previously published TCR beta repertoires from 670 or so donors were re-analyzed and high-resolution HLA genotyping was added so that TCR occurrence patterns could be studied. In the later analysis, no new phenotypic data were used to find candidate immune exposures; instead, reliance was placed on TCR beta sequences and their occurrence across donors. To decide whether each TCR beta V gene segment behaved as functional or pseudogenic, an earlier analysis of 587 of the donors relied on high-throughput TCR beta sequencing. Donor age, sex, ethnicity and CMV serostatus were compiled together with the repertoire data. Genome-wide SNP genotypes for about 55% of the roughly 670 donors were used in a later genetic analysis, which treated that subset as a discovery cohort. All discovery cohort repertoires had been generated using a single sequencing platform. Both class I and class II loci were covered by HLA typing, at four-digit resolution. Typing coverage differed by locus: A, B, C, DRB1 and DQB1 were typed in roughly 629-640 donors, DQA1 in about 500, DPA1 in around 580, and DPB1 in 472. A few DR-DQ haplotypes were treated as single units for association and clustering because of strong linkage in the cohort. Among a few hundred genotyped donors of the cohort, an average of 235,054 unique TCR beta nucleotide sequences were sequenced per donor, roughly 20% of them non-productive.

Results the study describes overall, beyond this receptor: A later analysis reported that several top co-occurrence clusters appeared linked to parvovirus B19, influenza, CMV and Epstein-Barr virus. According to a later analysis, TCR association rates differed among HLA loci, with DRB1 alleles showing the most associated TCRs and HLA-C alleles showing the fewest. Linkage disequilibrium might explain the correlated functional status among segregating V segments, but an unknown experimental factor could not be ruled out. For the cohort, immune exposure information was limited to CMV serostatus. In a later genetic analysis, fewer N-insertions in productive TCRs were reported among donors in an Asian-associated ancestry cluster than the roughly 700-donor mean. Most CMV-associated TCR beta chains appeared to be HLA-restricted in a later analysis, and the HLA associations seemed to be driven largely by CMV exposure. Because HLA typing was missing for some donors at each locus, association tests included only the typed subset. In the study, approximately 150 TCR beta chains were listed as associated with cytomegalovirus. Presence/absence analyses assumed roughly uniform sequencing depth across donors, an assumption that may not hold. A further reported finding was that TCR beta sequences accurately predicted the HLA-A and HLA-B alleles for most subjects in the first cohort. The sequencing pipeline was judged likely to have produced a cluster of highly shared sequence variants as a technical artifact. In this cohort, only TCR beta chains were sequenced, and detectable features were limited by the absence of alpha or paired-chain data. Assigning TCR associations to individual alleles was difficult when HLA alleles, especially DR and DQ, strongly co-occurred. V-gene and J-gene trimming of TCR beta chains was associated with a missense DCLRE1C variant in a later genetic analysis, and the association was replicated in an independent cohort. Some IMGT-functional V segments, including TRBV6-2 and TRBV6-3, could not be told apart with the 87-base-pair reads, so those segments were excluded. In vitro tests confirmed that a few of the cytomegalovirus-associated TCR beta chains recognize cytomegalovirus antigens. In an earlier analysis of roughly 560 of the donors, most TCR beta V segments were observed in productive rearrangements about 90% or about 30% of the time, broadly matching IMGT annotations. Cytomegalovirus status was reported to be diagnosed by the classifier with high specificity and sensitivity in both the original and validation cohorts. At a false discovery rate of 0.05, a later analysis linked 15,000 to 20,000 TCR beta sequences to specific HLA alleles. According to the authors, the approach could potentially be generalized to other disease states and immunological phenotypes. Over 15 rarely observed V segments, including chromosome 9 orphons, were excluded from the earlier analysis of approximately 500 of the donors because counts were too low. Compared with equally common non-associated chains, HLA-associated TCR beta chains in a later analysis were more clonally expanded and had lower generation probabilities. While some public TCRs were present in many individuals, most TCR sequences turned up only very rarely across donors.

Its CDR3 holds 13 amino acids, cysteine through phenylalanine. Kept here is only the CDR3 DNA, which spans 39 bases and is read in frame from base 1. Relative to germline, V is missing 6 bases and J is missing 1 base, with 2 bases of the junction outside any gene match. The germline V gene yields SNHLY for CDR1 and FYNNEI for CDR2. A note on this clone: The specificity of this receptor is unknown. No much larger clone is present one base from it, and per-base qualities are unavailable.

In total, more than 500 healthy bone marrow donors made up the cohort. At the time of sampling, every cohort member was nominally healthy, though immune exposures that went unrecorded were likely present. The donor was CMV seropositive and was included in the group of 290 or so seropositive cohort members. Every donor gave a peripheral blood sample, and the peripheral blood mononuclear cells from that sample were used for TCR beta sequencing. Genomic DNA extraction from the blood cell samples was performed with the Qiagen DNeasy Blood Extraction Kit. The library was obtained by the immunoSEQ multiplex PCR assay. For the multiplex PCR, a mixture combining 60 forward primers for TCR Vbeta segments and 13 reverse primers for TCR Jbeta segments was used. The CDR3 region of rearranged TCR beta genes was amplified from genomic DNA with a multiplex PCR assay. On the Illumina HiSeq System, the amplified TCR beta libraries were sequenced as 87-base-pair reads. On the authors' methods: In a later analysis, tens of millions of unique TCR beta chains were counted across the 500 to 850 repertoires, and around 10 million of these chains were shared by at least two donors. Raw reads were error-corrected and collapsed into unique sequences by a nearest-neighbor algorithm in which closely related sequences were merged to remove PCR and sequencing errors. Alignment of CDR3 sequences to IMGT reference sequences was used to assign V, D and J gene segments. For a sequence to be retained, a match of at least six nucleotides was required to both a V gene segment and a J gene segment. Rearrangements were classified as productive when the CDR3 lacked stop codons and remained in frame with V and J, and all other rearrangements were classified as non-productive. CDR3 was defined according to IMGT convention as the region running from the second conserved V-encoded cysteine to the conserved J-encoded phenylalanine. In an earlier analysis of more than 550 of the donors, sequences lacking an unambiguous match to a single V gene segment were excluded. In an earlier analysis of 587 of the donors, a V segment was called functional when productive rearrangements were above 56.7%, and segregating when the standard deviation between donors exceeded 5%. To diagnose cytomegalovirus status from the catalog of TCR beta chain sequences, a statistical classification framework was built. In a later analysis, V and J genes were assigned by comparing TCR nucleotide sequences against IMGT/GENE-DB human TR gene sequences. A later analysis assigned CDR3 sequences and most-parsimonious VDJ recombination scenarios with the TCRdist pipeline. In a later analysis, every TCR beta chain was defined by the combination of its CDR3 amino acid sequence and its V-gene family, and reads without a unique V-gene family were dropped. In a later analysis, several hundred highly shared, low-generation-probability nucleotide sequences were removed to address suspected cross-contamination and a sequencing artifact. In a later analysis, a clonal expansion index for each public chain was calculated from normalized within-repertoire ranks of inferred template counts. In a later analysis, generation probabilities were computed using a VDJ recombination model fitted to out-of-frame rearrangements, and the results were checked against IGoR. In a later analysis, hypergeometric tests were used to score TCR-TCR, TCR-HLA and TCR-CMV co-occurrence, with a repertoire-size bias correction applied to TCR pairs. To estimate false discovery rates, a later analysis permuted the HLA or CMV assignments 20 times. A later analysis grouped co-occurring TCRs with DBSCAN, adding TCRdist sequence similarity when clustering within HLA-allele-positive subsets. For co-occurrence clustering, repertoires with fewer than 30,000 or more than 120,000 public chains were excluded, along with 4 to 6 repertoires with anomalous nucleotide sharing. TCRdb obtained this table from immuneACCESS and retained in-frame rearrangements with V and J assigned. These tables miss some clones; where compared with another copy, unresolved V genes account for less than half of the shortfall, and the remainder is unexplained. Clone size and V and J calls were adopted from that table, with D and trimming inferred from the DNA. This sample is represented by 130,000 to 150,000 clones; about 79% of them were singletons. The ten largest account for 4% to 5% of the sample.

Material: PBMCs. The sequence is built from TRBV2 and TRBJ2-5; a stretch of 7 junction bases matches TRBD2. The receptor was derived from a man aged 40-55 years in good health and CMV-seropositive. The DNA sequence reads TGTGCCAGCAGAAGCGGGATCCAAGAGACCCAGTACTTC. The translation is CASRSGIQETQYF.